This T cell receptor (beta chain) is from a study of CD8 T cells in ankylosing spondylitis. Whole-study findings and limits: Both synovial fluid and blood in reactive arthritis had previously been reported to carry some motif variants. According to the report, clones linked to the disease were significantly enriched in matched synovial fluid samples taken from ankylosing spondylitis patients.

CDR3 size: 17 residues. V shed 0 bases, J shed 3 bases, and the junction held 9 bases outside the gene matches. Libraries for TCR beta were made by quantitative 5'-RACE with molecular barcodes. TCRdb used MiXCR to reprocess the 5' RACE reads, holding one entry per CDR3 protein. The data show around 150,000 distinct CDR3 sequences, with 11% seen just once and 25% to 35% held by the top ten. This clonotype was counted only a few times. What it recognizes is unknown. The V gene is TRBV12-3 or TRBV12-4, the J gene TRBJ2-7; the match to TRBD1 covers 9 bases. Sample: blood, either unsorted or a sorted T cell fraction (not recorded which). This clonotype originated in a male donor with ankylosing spondylitis or in good health (not recorded which). CDR3 sequence (DNA): TGTGCCAGCAGTTTAGCGGATCCGGGACAGGGCTTCTACGAGCAGTACTTC. It is translated as CASSLADPGQGFYEQYF.